What follows are 3 T cell receptor beta chains derived from one specimen sequenced in a study of tumor and adjacent non-tumor tissue in lung cancer. RNA was extracted from bulk tissue without any cell sorting. The library came from three nested PCR rounds adapted from ARM-PCR protocols. TCRdb used MiXCR to reprocess the multiplex PCR reads, holding one entry per CDR3 protein. The repertoire holds 70,000 to 90,000 distinct CDR3 sequences, with around 74% as singletons. Sequencing was performed on lung tumor tissue. These receptors originate from a woman aged 50 to 60 with non-small cell lung cancer.

Points on this clonotype: The junction departs from germline at one end; a sequencing error may be responsible. The rearrangement links TRBV20-1 to TRBJ2-7, with D unclear. Germline V lookup: CDR1 DFQATT, CDR2 SNEGSKA (reference sequence). This CDR3 is 17 amino acids long. The CDR3 here is CSAEWTGPLLRSYELYF. CDR3 bases: TGCAGTGCGGAGTGGACGGGTCCCTTACTTCGGTCCTACGAGCTGTACTTC.

About this clonotype: A junction end diverges from the germline sequence, so it may reflect a read error. The chain uses TRBV5-5 and TRBJ2-7; either TRBD1 or TRBD2 may fit D (5 bases each). In germline, CDR1 is SGHKS, CDR2 YYEKEE (reference sequence). The CDR3 has 14 residues. CDR3 in amino acids: CASSYGKGVYELYF. The CDR3 coding sequence is TGTGCCAGCAGCTACGGGAAAGGGGTCTACGAGCTGTATTTC.

In the case of this clonotype: One junction end does not reproduce the germline sequence, and a read error may be involved. The V and J genes are TRBV10-2 and TRBJ2-1; 11 bases match TRBD2. This CDR3 spans 18 amino acids. The germline V gene has CDR1 WSHSY and CDR2 SAAADI. CDR3 loop: CASSEFRDGLAGGDGQFF. For the CDR3, the DNA is TGCGCCAGTAGTGAGTTCCGGGACGGACTAGCGGGTGGGGATGGGCAGTTCTTC.